The 10 T cell receptor beta chains listed next were all sequenced from one sample in a study of CD8 T cells in Susac syndrome. The RNA input was 0.5 to 1 ug, and it was reverse transcribed with random hexamers. MiXCR, applied by TCRdb to the immunoSEQ multiplex PCR reads, yields one record per CDR3 protein. The sample lists around 280,000 distinct CDR3 sequences; approximately 85% were seen once. Sequencing input: CD8+ T cells from PBMCs. Source of these receptors: a human donor with multiple sclerosis.

The chain links TRBV30 to TRBJ1-1, with D tentatively TRBD1 (5 bases). The CDR3 covers 13 residues. Germline-derived CDR1 and CDR2 are GTSNPN and SVGIG (reference sequence). The germline V and J ends were trimmed by 0 bases and 10 bases, with 15 bases remaining between them. Here the CDR3 DNA reads TGTGCCTGGAGTGTAGCAGGGCCTCGCGGAGCTTTCTTT. Its translation is CAWSVAGPRGAFF.

The chain is built from TRBV28 and TRBJ2-2; D might be TRBD1 (6 bases). There are 17 residues in the CDR3. Trimming left V 1 base short and J 0 bases short, with 12 bases between. Germline lookup yields CDR1 MDHEN and CDR2 SYDVKM. The CDR3, as DNA: TGTGCCAGCAGTTTATTAGGGGGAGAGCCGAACACCGGGGAGCTGTTTTTT. As protein: CASSLLGGEPNTGELFF.

This rearrangement joins TRBV11-2 to TRBJ2-5; D could derive from TRBD1 or TRBD2 (6 bases each). CDR1 and CDR2 from the germline V gene are SGHAT and FQNNGV. The ends were cut back, 8 bases at V and 5 bases at J, with 18 bases in the middle. The CDR3 is made up of 14 amino acids. CDR3 sequence reads: CASQGKFGRETQYF. CDR3 DNA sequence: TGTGCCAGCCAGGGGAAGTTTGGGAGGGAGACCCAGTACTTC.

The V and J genes are TRBV27 and TRBJ2-3; D remains unclear. The germline gives CDR1 MNHEY, CDR2 SMNVEV (reference sequence). The CDR3 loop spans 15 amino acids. Deletions cut 3 bases from V and 4 bases from J, with 14 bases between. CDR3 amino acids: CASSFIAVTADTQYF. The CDR3 DNA follows: TGTGCCAGCAGTTTTATTGCAGTTACAGCAGATACGCAGTATTTT.

The J gene is TRBJ2-1, the V gene TRBV9, with TRBD2 matching over 11 bases. Germline CDR1 and CDR2: SGDLS and YYNGEE. With 4 bases clipped from V and 4 bases from J, the junction kept 16 bases outside the gene matches. There are 19 residues in the CDR3. The CDR3 loop reads CASSHPLAGVLNPYNEQFF. The CDR3, as DNA: TGTGCCAGCAGCCATCCACTAGCGGGAGTCCTTAACCCTTACAATGAGCAGTTCTTC.

The chain uses TRBV10-3 and TRBJ1-4; tentative D call: TRBD1 (6 bases). This CDR3 is 17 amino acids long. V shed 3 bases and J shed 0 bases, with 14 bases lying between them. Germline V CDR1 and CDR2: ENHRY, SYGVKD. CDR3 residues: CAISDPGAGPTNEKLFF. The DNA of the CDR3 is TGTGCCATCAGTGACCCAGGGGCGGGGCCAACTAATGAAAAACTGTTTTTT.

This chain joins TRBV3-1 and TRBJ1-5; D unclear. The CDR3 contains 18 residues. V was cut by 0 bases and J by 0 bases, with 15 bases left in between. Germline values: CDR1 LGHDT, CDR2 YNNKEL (reference sequence). The CDR3 DNA sequence: TGTGCCAGCAGCCAAGATTTCCCCGACATACATAGCAATCAGCCCCAGCATTTT. Translation: CASSQDFPDIHSNQPQHF.

This clonotype was counted a few times. The chain carries TRBV4-1 and TRBJ2-1; the D gene could be TRBD1 or TRBD2 (7 bases each). This CDR3 is built from 19 residues. The V gene's germline CDR1 is MGHRA and CDR2 YSYEKL. V was cut by 8 bases and J by 0 bases, with 26 bases left in between. The CDR3 nucleotides read TGCGCCAGCTCCACCTATTCTAACCAGCGGGACAGCTCCTACAATGAGCAGTTCTTC. It specifies CASSTYSNQRDSSYNEQFF.

The chain recombines TRBV6-5 with TRBJ1-2; a possible D gene is TRBD1 (6 bases). Germline V gene data show CDR1 as MNHEY and CDR2 as SVGAGI. The CDR3 consists of 15 residues. V lost 0 bases and J lost 4, with 12 bases in between. This chain's CDR3 is CASSYSEQGPYGYTF. CDR3 DNA: TGTGCCAGCAGTTACTCCGAACAGGGTCCCTATGGCTACACCTTC.

This rearrangement joins TRBV28 to TRBJ1-3, with unresolved D. Germline assignment: CDR1 MDHEN and CDR2 SYDVKM. V gave up 5 bases and J gave up 0 bases, with 11 bases separating them. This CDR3 is built from 15 residues. The CDR3 region is CASSLTVLSGNTIYF. CDR3 sequence (DNA): TGTGCCAGCAGTCTGACCGTACTCTCTGGAAACACCATATATTTT.